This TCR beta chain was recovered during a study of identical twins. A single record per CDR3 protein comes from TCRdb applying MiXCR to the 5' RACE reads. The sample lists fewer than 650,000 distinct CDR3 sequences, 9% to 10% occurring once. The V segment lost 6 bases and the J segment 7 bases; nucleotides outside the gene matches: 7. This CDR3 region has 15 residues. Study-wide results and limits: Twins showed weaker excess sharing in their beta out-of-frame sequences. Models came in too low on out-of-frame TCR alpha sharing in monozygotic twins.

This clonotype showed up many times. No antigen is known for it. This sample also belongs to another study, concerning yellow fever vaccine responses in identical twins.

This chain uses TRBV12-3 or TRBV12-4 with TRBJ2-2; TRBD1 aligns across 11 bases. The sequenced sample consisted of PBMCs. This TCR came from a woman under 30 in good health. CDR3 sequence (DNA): TGTGCCAGCAGCCCCGGACAGGGGGCGAACGGGGAGCTGTTTTTT. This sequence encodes CASSPGQGANGELFF.